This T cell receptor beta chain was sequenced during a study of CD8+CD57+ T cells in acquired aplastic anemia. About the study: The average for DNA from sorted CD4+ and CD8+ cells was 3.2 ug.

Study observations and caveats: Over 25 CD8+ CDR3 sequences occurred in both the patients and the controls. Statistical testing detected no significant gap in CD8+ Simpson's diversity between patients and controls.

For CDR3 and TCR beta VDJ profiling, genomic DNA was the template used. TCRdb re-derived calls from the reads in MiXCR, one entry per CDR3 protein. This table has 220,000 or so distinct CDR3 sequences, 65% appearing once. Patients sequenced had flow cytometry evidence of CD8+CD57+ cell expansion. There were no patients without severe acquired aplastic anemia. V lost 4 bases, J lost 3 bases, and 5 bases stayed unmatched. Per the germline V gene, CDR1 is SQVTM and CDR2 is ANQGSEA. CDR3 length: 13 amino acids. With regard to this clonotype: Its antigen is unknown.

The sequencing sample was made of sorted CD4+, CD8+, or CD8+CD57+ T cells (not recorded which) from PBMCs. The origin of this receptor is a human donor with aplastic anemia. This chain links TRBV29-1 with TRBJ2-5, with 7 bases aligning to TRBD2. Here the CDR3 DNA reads TGCAGCGTTGGGGGAGGGGAAAAAGAGACCCAGTACTTC. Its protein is CSVGGGEKETQYF.